This TCR beta chain was found in a study of regulatory T cells in long-lasting Graves disease. The CDR3 spans 15 residues. Germline V CDR1 and CDR2: GTSNPN, SVGIG (reference sequence). The ends were cut back, 4 bases at V and 0 bases at J, with 13 bases in the middle. Arm-PCR of CDR3 regions and iRepertoire HTBI primers were used to build TCR beta libraries. Each CDR3 protein is one row after TCRdb ran MiXCR on the multiplex PCR reads. The sample lists 520,000 or so distinct CDR3 sequences, around 12% occurring once. Indicated time point: newly diagnosed GD, antithyroid drugs for less than 3 months. The authors made the TCR library using RNA they extracted from PBMCs. This clonotype showed up many times. This sample was shared with a second study, whose subject was T cells in Graves' hyperthyroidism and ophthalmopathy. That study reports: Most clonotypes expanded in the thyroid (above 0.001) were also present in blood.

The specimen was peripheral blood mononuclear cells (PBMCs), collected at new diagnosis, from a patient treated with antithyroid drugs. This receptor was identified in a woman younger than 45 with Graves disease. The chain couples TRBV30 to TRBJ1-3; D not resolved. CDR3 DNA: TGTGCCTGGACCCTCGGCGGGGACTCTGGAAACACCATATATTTT. Amino acid sequence: CAWTLGGDSGNTIYF.